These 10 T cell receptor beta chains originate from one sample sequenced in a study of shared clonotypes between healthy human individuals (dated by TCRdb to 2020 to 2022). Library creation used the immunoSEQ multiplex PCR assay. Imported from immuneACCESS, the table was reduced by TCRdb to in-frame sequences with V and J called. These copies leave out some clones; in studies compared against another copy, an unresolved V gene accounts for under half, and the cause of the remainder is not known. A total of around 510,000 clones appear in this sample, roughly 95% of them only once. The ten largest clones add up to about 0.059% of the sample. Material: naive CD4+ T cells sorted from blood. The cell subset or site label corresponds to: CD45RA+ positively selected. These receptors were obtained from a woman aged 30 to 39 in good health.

The CDR3 here is CASSFPVMGRNTIYF. The CDR3 DNA sequence: TGTGCCAGCAGTTTCCCTGTAATGGGGCGAAACACCATATATTTT. This rearrangement joins TRBV28 to TRBJ1-3, with D perhaps TRBD1 (5 bases). The V gene lost 3 bases and the J gene lost 5 bases, with 14 bases spanning the gap. The length of the CDR3 is 15 residues. Looked up from germline, CDR1 is MDHEN and CDR2 is SYDVKM.

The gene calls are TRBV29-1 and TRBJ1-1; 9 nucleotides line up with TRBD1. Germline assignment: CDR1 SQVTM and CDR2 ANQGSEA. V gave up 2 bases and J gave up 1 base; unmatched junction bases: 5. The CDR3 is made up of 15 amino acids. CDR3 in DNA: TGCAGCGTTGAAAAACAGGGGGCTCGGAACACTGAAGCTTTCTTT. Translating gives CSVEKQGARNTEAFF.

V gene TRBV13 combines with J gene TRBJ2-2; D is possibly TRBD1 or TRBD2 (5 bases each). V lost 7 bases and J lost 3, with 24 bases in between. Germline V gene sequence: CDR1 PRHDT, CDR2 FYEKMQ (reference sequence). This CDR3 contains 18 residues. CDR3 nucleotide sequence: TGTGCCAGCACCCAGGGTTGGAGGACACCACACGACACCGGGGAGCTGTTTTTT. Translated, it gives CASTQGWRTPHDTGELFF. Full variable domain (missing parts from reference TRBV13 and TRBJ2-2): AAGVIQSPRHLIKEKRETATLKCYPIPRHDTVYWYQQGPGQDPQFLISFYEKMQSDKGSIPDRFSAQQFSDYHSELNMSSLELGDSALYFCASTQGWRTPHDTGELFFGEGSRLTVL.

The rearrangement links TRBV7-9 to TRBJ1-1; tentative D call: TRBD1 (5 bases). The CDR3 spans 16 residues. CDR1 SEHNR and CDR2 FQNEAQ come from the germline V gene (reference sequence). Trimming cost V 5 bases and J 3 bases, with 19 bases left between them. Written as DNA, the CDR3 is TGTGCCAGCAGCCCTTCCCATGGGGGATTGGACACTGAAGCTTTCTTT. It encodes CASSPSHGGLDTEAFF.

Written as DNA, the CDR3 is TGTGCCAGCAGCCCTAGGGGACAGCCGGGCAATGAGCAGTTCTTC. Protein: CASSPRGQPGNEQFF. This chain connects TRBV7-6 to TRBJ2-1, with TRBD1 identical over 7 bases. Germline assignment: CDR1 SGHVS and CDR2 FNYEAQ. The CDR3 sequence is 15 residues long. Losses at the gene ends were 5 bases for V and 6 bases for J; bases not matched to a gene: 10.

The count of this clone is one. The CDR3 bases are TGTGCCAGCAGTCCCCAGACAGGCTCTGGAAACACCATATATTTT. This gives the protein CASSPQTGSGNTIYF. The chain couples TRBV28 to TRBJ1-3; a weak D match, TRBD1 (6 bases). Trimming left V 5 bases short and J 0 bases short, with 11 bases between. Germline V gene sequence: CDR1 MDHEN, CDR2 SYDVKM. This CDR3 is built from 15 residues.

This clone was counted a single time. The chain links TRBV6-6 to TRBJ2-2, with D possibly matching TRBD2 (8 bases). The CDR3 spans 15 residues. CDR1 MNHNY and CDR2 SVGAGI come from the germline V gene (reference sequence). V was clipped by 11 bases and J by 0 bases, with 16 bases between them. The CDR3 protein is CASGRGQSNTGELFF. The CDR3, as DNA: TGTGCCTCCGGGAGGGGACAGTCGAACACCGGGGAGCTGTTTTTT.

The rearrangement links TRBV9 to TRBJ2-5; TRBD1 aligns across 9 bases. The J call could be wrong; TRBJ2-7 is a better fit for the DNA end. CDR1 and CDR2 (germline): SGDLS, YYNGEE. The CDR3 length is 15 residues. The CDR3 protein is CASSAGTGRDYEQYF. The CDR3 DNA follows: TGTGCCAGCAGCGCCGGGACAGGGAGGGATTACGAGCAGTACTTC.

This CDR3 reads CASKTGTENTEAFF. DNA of the CDR3: TGTGCCAGCAAGACAGGGACTGAGAACACTGAAGCTTTCTTT. J is TRBJ1-1 and V is TRBV7-9; 7 nucleotides match TRBD1. The germline V gene has CDR1 SEHNR and CDR2 FQNEAQ (reference sequence). V shed 7 bases and J 1 base; nucleotides not matched to a gene: 6. The CDR3 totals 14 residues.

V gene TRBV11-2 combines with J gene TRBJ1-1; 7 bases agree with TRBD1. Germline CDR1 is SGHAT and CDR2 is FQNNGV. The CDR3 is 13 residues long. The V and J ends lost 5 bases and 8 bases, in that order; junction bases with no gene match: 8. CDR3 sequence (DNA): TGTGCCAGCAGCCTGGAGACAGGGTCCGAAGCTTTCTTT. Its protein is CASSLETGSEAFF. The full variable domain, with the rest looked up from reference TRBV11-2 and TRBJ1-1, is EAGVAQSPRYKIIEKRQSVAFWCNPISGHATLYWYQQILGQGPKLLIQFQNNGVVDDSQLPKDRFSAERLKGVDSTLKIQPAKLEDSAVYLCASSLETGSEAFFGQGTRLTVV.